The 24 T cell receptor beta chains presented below share a single source sample, sequenced in a study of cytomegalovirus exposure and HLA in healthy donors. It was with 60 Vbeta and 13 Jbeta primers that the PCR ran. The data were produced by immunoSEQ multiplex PCR, yet TCRdb's version contains in-frame clones alone and is incomplete. Counted here are approximately 150,000 clones, roughly a tenth occurring once; the ten biggest clones make up about 2%. Specimen: PBMCs. Source of these receptors: a male donor in good health and CMV-seronegative.

The gene calls are TRBV7-9 and TRBJ1-2, with a weak D call TRBD1 (5 bases). This CDR3 has 16 amino acids. Germline V gene lookup returns CDR1 SEHNR and CDR2 FQNEAQ (reference sequence). The V gene lost 5 bases and the J gene lost 2 bases, with 18 bases spanning the gap. CDR3 in amino acids: CASSPERGRLNYGYTF. The CDR3 DNA sequence: TGTGCCAGCAGCCCTGAACGGGGGAGGTTAAACTATGGCTACACCTTC.

The chain combines TRBV14 with TRBJ2-7, with TRBD2 as a possible D gene (5 bases). The CDR3 sequence is 19 residues long. The germline CDR1 and CDR2 sequences are SGHDN and FVKESK. Trimming left V 4 bases short and J 0 bases short, with 25 bases between. CDR3 DNA sequence: TGTGCCAGCAGCCGCCGCTTGAGGGATGAGGACTCACTCTCCTACGAGCAGTACTTC. Protein product: CASSRRLRDEDSLSYEQYF.

The rearrangement joins TRBV9 to TRBJ1-5, with D perhaps TRBD1 (6 bases). From germline, CDR1 is SGDLS and CDR2 YYNGEE. The germline V and J ends were trimmed by 3 bases and 6 bases, with 19 bases remaining between them. The CDR3 is 16 residues long. The CDR3 loop reads CASSAGTSISSQPQHF. DNA for the CDR3: TGTGCCAGCAGCGCCGGGACATCAATTAGTAGTCAGCCCCAGCATTTT. Together with reference TRBV9 and TRBJ1-5, the CDR3 gives the full variable domain: DSGVTQTPKHLITATGQRVTLRCSPRSGDLSVYWYQQSLDQGLQFLIQYYNGEERAKGNILERFSAQQFPDLHSELNLSSLELGDSALYFCASSAGTSISSQPQHFGDGTRLSIL.

The rearrangement joins TRBV19 to TRBJ2-7; 7 nucleotides agree with TRBD2. The V gene end was trimmed by 1 base and the J gene end by 3 bases; junction bases not matched to a gene: 3. The V gene's germline CDR1 is LNHDA and CDR2 SQIVND (reference sequence). CDR3 length: 14 residues. This CDR3 reads CASSIAGGNYEQYF. The CDR3, as DNA: TGTGCCAGTAGTATAGCGGGAGGCAACTACGAGCAGTACTTC. The full variable domain, with the rest looked up from reference TRBV19 and TRBJ2-7, is DGGITQSPKYLFRKEGQNVTLSCEQNLNHDAMYWYRQDPGQGLRLIYYSQIVNDFQKGDIAEGYSVSREKKESFPLTVTSAQKNPTAFYLCASSIAGGNYEQYFGPGTRLTVT.

There are a few counts of this clone. The chain is built from TRBV4-3 and TRBJ2-3; 7 nucleotides match TRBD2. Germline loops: CDR1 LGHNA, CDR2 YSLEER. V dropped 4 bases and J dropped 6; count of bases not matched to a gene: 4. CDR3 size: 13 residues. The CDR3 is CASSPREADTQYF. The CDR3 DNA reads TGCGCCAGCAGCCCCCGGGAGGCGGATACGCAGTATTTT.

This chain links TRBV2 with TRBJ2-7; no definite D call. Germline CDR1 is SNHLY and CDR2 is FYNNEI. The CDR3 has 13 amino acids. V was cut by 6 bases and J by 3 bases, with 12 bases left in between. The CDR3 bases are TGTGCCAGCAGGGGTCAGGATTACTACGAGCAGTACTTC. It encodes CASRGQDYYEQYF.

The genes are TRBV20-1 and TRBJ1-2; D might be TRBD1 (5 bases). Trimming cost V 5 bases and J 12 bases, with 10 bases left between them. The length of the CDR3 is 9 residues. CDR1 and CDR2 from the germline V gene are DFQATT and SNEGSKA (reference sequence). The CDR3 reads CSAPGRNTF. The CDR3 DNA reads TGCAGTGCTCCAGGGCGAAACACCTTC.

The chain links TRBV4-3 to TRBJ1-2, with D possibly TRBD1 on 6 matching bases. The V end was cut by 0 bases, the J end by 1 base, with 24 bases between. The CDR3 has 20 amino acids. CDR1 is LGHNA, CDR2 YSLEER, per germline. CDR3 bases: TGCGCCAGCAGCCAAGACCGCAGGGGACGGGGTATAACTTTTAACTATGGCTACACCTTC. The encoded protein is CASSQDRRGRGITFNYGYTF.

This clone was seen a handful of times. The junction departs from germline at one end; a sequencing error may be responsible. The J gene is TRBJ2-3, the V gene TRBV13; 9 bases agree with TRBD2. The germline CDR1 and CDR2 sequences are PRHDT and FYEKMQ (reference sequence). The CDR3 is made up of 13 amino acids. CDR3 residues: CASSLWSGGLQDF. The CDR3 DNA follows: TGTGCCAGCAGCCTATGGAGCGGGGGGCTACAGGATTTT.

This clone appeared once. The chain uses TRBV28 and TRBJ2-7; D may be TRBD1 (6 bases). Germline values: CDR1 MDHEN, CDR2 SYDVKM. V lost 6 bases and J lost 2, with 14 bases in between. The CDR3 runs 14 residues. CDR3 region: CASSLDTGTYEQYF. The CDR3 bases are TGTGCCAGCAGCCTGGACACAGGGACCTACGAGCAGTACTTC.

This clone turned up a few times. This chain links TRBV5-1 with TRBJ1-2; 7 bases are a match to TRBD1. Per germline, CDR1 SGHRS and CDR2 YFSETQ. V shed 1 base, J shed 2 bases, and the junction held 2 bases outside the gene matches. The CDR3 extends over 14 amino acids. The DNA of the CDR3 is TGCGCCAGCAGCTTGACAGGGGAGAACTATGGCTACACCTTC. Its translation is CASSLTGENYGYTF.

This clone has only a few counts. V gene TRBV11-1 combines with J gene TRBJ2-5, with 11 bases fitting TRBD2. V gave up 4 bases and J gave up 5 bases; unmatched junction bases: 15. The CDR3 contains 18 residues. Germline CDR1 is SGHAT and CDR2 is FQDESV (reference sequence). DNA for the CDR3: TGTGCCAGCAGCTCAGTTAGCGGGAGGGCCGGGGGCTCTGAGACCCAGTACTTC. It encodes CASSSVSGRAGGSETQYF.

This clone was seen more than once but under ten times. J is TRBJ2-1 and V is TRBV4-3; D is uncertain. In germline, CDR1 is LGHNA, CDR2 YSLEER. Trimming took off 0 bases at V and 4 bases at J, with 13 bases between the two ends. The CDR3 has 16 amino acids. Here the CDR3 DNA reads TGCGCCAGCAGCCAAGATACACAGTTTCGATACAATGAGCAGTTCTTC. This codes for CASSQDTQFRYNEQFF.

This clone came up a few times. This chain uses TRBV21-1 with TRBJ1-2. TRBV21-1 is classified as a pseudogene. The CDR3 has 14 residues. The CDR3, as DNA: TGTGCCAGCAGCAAAGGGTGTAGAGGGTATGGCTACACCTTC. Amino acid sequence: CASSKGCRGYGYTF.

This rearrangement joins TRBV19 to TRBJ2-1; 10 bases agree with TRBD2. Germline CDR1 LNHDA, CDR2 SQIVND (reference sequence). Germline trimming cut 1 base from V and 1 base from J; bases unmatched to any gene: 4. The CDR3 runs to 17 residues. The CDR3 sequence: CASSIASGGASYNEQFF. For the CDR3, the DNA is TGTGCCAGTAGTATAGCGAGCGGGGGGGCTTCCTACAATGAGCAGTTCTTC. Filled out from reference TRBV19 and TRBJ2-1, the complete variable domain reads DGGITQSPKYLFRKEGQNVTLSCEQNLNHDAMYWYRQDPGQGLRLIYYSQIVNDFQKGDIAEGYSVSREKKESFPLTVTSAQKNPTAFYLCASSIASGGASYNEQFFGPGTRLTVL.

The chain employs TRBV6-6 and TRBJ1-1, with D maybe TRBD1 (5 bases). Per germline, CDR1 MNHNY and CDR2 SVGAGI (reference sequence). V shed 7 bases and J shed 4 bases, with 16 bases lying between them. The CDR3 has 14 amino acids. The CDR3 DNA reads as TGTGCCAGCACCAACGGGGGAAGGAGCACTGAAGCTTTCTTT. Translating it yields CASTNGGRSTEAFF.

This clone was recorded a few times. The V gene is TRBV7-8, the J gene TRBJ1-1, with D possibly matching TRBD1 (5 bases). The V and J ends lost 5 bases and 2 bases respectively, with 12 bases between them. From germline, CDR1 is SGHVS and CDR2 FQNEAQ. The CDR3 runs 14 residues. CDR3 protein: CASSPDRSNTEAFF. In DNA, the CDR3 is TGTGCCAGCAGCCCCGACAGAAGCAACACTGAAGCTTTCTTT.

This chain uses TRBV10-3 with TRBJ2-3; D gene unclear. Germline V gene lookup returns CDR1 ENHRY and CDR2 SYGVKD. This CDR3 spans 11 amino acids. Trimming removed 8 bases from V and 5 bases from J, with 8 bases in between. DNA for the CDR3: TGTGCCATCCTAGATAGAGATACGCAGTATTTT. Its translation: CAILDRDTQYF.

This chain connects TRBV28 to TRBJ2-7; TRBD2 matches at 9 bases. Germline V gene lookup returns CDR1 MDHEN and CDR2 SYDVKM. The V and J ends lost 7 bases and 3 bases, in that order; junction bases with no gene match: 7. The CDR3 is 14 amino acids. The CDR3 bases are TGTGCCAGCACTATAGCGACTAGCGGCTACGAGCAGTACTTC. Protein product: CASTIATSGYEQYF.

This clone was seen a handful of times. The rearrangement uses TRBV2 and TRBJ2-7, with D uncertain. The CDR3 has 13 residues. The germline V gene has CDR1 SNHLY and CDR2 FYNNEI. Trimming took 3 bases from V and 0 from J, leaving 6 bases between them. The CDR3 DNA follows: TGTGCCAGCAGTGACACCGGCTCCTACGAGCAGTACTTC. Amino acids: CASSDTGSYEQYF. Together with reference TRBV2 and TRBJ2-7, the CDR3 gives the full variable domain: EPEVTQTPSHQVTQMGQEVILRCVPISNHLYFYWYRQILGQKVEFLVSFYNNEISEKSEIFDDQFSVERPDGSNFTLKIRSTKLEDSAMYFCASSDTGSYEQYFGPGTRLTVT.

The rearrangement joins TRBV19 to TRBJ1-1; D is ambiguous. Trimming cost V 3 bases and J 0 bases, with 8 bases left between them. Germline loops: CDR1 LNHDA, CDR2 SQIVND (reference sequence). The CDR3 length is 14 residues. CDR3 sequence: CASSITEVNTEAFF. CDR3 sequence (DNA): TGTGCCAGTAGTATTACGGAGGTGAACACTGAAGCTTTCTTT.

The chain couples TRBV7-8 to TRBJ1-5; TRBD1 is a possible D gene (6 bases). The CDR3 length is 14 residues. V lost 5 bases to trimming and J lost 4 bases, with 12 bases between them. Germline values: CDR1 SGHVS, CDR2 FQNEAQ. Here the CDR3 reads CASSLGGGNQPQHF. In nucleotides, the CDR3 is TGTGCCAGCAGCCTAGGGGGGGGGAATCAGCCCCAGCATTTT.

This chain links TRBV7-2 with TRBJ1-1; 7 bases map to TRBD1. The V gene's germline CDR1 is SGHTA and CDR2 FQGNSA. The CDR3 length is 12 residues. The V segment lost 5 bases and the J segment 9 bases; nucleotides outside the gene matches: 6. CDR3 sequence: CASSRDRTKAFF. The CDR3 DNA reads TGTGCCAGCAGCCGGGACAGAACCAAAGCTTTCTTT.

This clone was observed a handful of times. CDR3 sequence reads: CAISEDRTVNTEAFF. DNA of the CDR3: TGTGCCATCAGTGAGGACAGGACAGTAAACACTGAAGCTTTCTTT. This chain connects TRBV10-3 to TRBJ1-1, with a tentative D call TRBD1 (6 bases). V shed 2 bases and J shed 2 bases, with 12 bases lying between them. The CDR3 has 15 residues. The germline gives CDR1 ENHRY, CDR2 SYGVKD.